These 21 T cell receptor beta chains originate from one sample sequenced in a study of blood T cells in healthy people across ages. Through a sample-barcoded 5' primer and a J-beta primer mix, a second PCR was run for about 7 to 12 cycles. Using its own MiXCR run on the 5' RACE reads, TCRdb lists one record per CDR3 protein. Of roughly 1,300,000 distinct CDR3 sequences in the sample, approximately 59% were seen once. Sequenced sample: blood. These receptors all stem from a man aged 18 to 29 in good health.

The table lists this clonotype with a few counts. The chain uses TRBV6-2 or TRBV6-3 and TRBJ2-1, with D tentatively TRBD1 (6 bases). The germline V gene encodes CDR1 MNHEY and CDR2 SVGEGT. V was pared by 6 bases and J by 0 bases, with 15 bases between. The CDR3 has 16 residues. The CDR3 loop is CASSSGTSSSYNEQFF. CDR3 bases: TGTGCCAGCAGCTCTGGGACATCGAGCTCCTACAATGAGCAGTTCTTC.

The V gene is TRBV6-1, the J gene TRBJ1-2, with D maybe TRBD1 (6 bases). CDR3 length: 13 residues. Germline lookup yields CDR1 MNHNS and CDR2 SASEGT. Trimming cost V 3 bases and J 5 bases, with 10 bases left between them. CDR3 nucleotide sequence: TGTGCCAGCAGTGAGCGGACAGTATATGGCTACACCTTC. Protein sequence: CASSERTVYGYTF.

The chain couples TRBV10-1 to TRBJ2-7; 8 bases match TRBD1. Trimming took 5 bases from V and 4 from J; bases not matched to a gene: 10. Germline V gene data show CDR1 as WNHNN and CDR2 as SYGVQD (reference sequence). The CDR3 has 15 amino acids. The CDR3 is CASSSIRTGRYEQYF. The CDR3, as DNA: TGCGCCAGCAGTAGTATCAGGACAGGGAGGTACGAGCAGTACTTC.

Comment on this clonotype: At one of its ends the junction is not consistent with the germline gene, which may arise from a read error. The rearrangement uses TRBV27 and TRBJ1-2; possible D gene TRBD1, 6 bases. Germline CDR1 is MNHEY and CDR2 is SMNVEV (reference sequence). The CDR3 length is 15 residues. CDR3 sequence reads: CASRRGGEFNYGYTF. The CDR3 DNA reads TGTGCCAGCAGACGAGGGGGGGAGTTTAACTACGGCTACACCTTC.

This clonotype has a handful of counts. V is TRBV29-1 and J is TRBJ2-2, with 8 bases aligning to TRBD1. CDR3 length: 16 amino acids. Looked up from germline, CDR1 is SQVTM and CDR2 is ANQGSEA. V gave up 6 bases and J gave up 7 bases; unmatched junction bases: 16. The CDR3: CSVIWVDRGDDGELFF. As DNA, the CDR3 is TGCAGCGTAATATGGGTAGACAGGGGAGATGACGGGGAGCTGTTTTTT.

This clonotype was observed a few times. V gene TRBV5-1 combines with J gene TRBJ2-1, with 9 bases identical to TRBD2. TRBJ2-7 matches the DNA end more closely, so the J call is doubtful. The CDR3 is made up of 18 amino acids. CDR1 and CDR2 (germline): SGHRS, YFSETQ. The CDR3 sequence is CASSLDRGRVRSYNEQYF. The CDR3 nucleotides are TGCGCCAGCAGCTTGGATCGCGGGAGGGTTCGCTCCTACAATGAGCAGTACTTC.

This clonotype has only a few counts. The chain links TRBV29-1 to TRBJ2-5, with 8 positions matching TRBD1. CDR1 and CDR2 from the germline V gene are SQVTM and ANQGSEA. This CDR3 has 14 residues. J was trimmed by 4 bases and V by 8 bases; bases with no gene match: 12. The CDR3 DNA sequence: TGCAGCCTATGGACAGGGATCACGGCAGAGACCCAGTACTTC. Protein: CSLWTGITAETQYF.

The J gene is TRBJ2-2, the V gene TRBV11-2; D might be TRBD1 (5 bases). The CDR3 covers 13 residues. The germline gives CDR1 SGHAT, CDR2 FQNNGV. V gave up 5 bases and J gave up 9 bases, with 13 bases separating them. The CDR3, as DNA: TGTGCCAGCAGCCAAGGACCAGGGTGGGAGCTGTTTTTT. Translated: CASSQGPGWELFF.

Only a few counts were recorded for this clonotype. J is TRBJ1-2 and V is TRBV10-3; no clear D gene. The CDR3 has 14 amino acids. V was pared by 3 bases and J by 4 bases, with 12 bases between. The V gene's germline CDR1 is ENHRY and CDR2 SYGVKD. In DNA, the CDR3 is TGTGCCATCAGTGAAGAGGTGGAGTTCTATGGCTACACCTTC. It specifies CAISEEVEFYGYTF.

This clonotype was picked up many times. The chain uses TRBV29-1 and TRBJ2-5; TRBD2 agrees at 8 bases. The CDR3 loop spans 13 amino acids. CDR1 and CDR2 (germline): SQVTM, ANQGSEA. V was clipped by 5 bases and J by 2 bases; unmatched bases: 4. The CDR3 DNA is TGCAGCGTTCGCGGGAGGATACAAGAGACCCAGTACTTC. Protein product: CSVRGRIQETQYF.

There are a few counts of this clonotype. This chain joins TRBV24-1 and TRBJ2-1, with D possibly TRBD2 on 5 matching bases. Germline V gives CDR1 KGHDR, CDR2 SFDVKD. The CDR3 is 14 amino acids. V lost 3 bases to trimming and J lost 8 bases, with 13 bases between them. The CDR3 loop is CATSDLDSNDEQFF. The DNA for the CDR3 is TGTGCCACCAGTGATCTGGACTCCAACGATGAGCAGTTCTTC.

The V gene is TRBV7-2, the J gene TRBJ1-2, with 10 bases aligning to TRBD1. Germline V gene data show CDR1 as SGHTA and CDR2 as FQGNSA. V trimming: 5 bases; J trimming: 7 bases; junction bases outside the gene matches: 10. The CDR3 length is 15 residues. CDR3 sequence (DNA): TGTGCCAGCAGCCCTCGACAGGGGGCGTATGGTGGCTACACCTTC. This gives the protein CASSPRQGAYGGYTF.

As for this clonotype: Mismatch with germline at one junction end may stem from a read error. The genes are TRBV4-2 and TRBJ1-6, with D perhaps matching TRBD1 (6 bases). Germline CDR1 reads LGHNA; CDR2 reads YNFKEQ. This CDR3 has 16 residues. CDR3 sequence: CASSQEQGATNSPPHF. The CDR3 DNA sequence: TGTGCCAGCAGCCAAGAACAGGGCGCAACAAATTCACCCCCCCACTTT.

This clonotype was detected only a few times. This sequence joins TRBV4-1 and TRBJ2-1; 12 bases map to TRBD2. Germline assignment: CDR1 MGHRA and CDR2 YSYEKL. V was pared by 4 bases and J by 9 bases, with 10 bases of the junction left unmatched. CDR3 size: 16 residues. The CDR3 DNA reads as TGCGCCAGCAGCCTGCCGACTAGCGGGAGTCTGGGTGAGCAGTTCTTC. Translated, it gives CASSLPTSGSLGEQFF.

The chain joins TRBV27 to TRBJ2-3; maybe TRBD1 (6 bases). Germline loops: CDR1 MNHEY, CDR2 SMNVEV (reference sequence). This CDR3 contains 14 residues. Trimming took off 6 bases at V and 6 bases at J, with 16 bases between the two ends. The chain's CDR3 is CASRLSGGADTQYF. The CDR3 DNA reads TGTGCCAGCAGGCTGTCTGGGGGCGCCGATACGCAGTATTTT.

There are a few counts of this clonotype. The V gene is TRBV20-1, the J gene TRBJ2-3, with D unclear. Trimming cost V 5 bases and J 6 bases, with 18 bases left between them. This CDR3 contains 14 residues. CDR1 is DFQATT and CDR2 is SNEGSKA in the germline V gene (reference sequence). CDR3 sequence: CSALRPGDYDTQYF. CDR3 nucleotides: TGCAGTGCTTTGAGACCCGGAGATTATGATACGCAGTATTTT.

Worth noting for this clonotype: A read error may account for a junction end that differs from germline. The chain employs TRBV12-3 or TRBV12-4 and TRBJ2-2; 10 bases match TRBD1. This CDR3 is built from 16 residues. CDR3 DNA: TGTGCCAGCCACTCGAGGGACAGGGGTGTCGGCGGGAAGCTGTTTTTT. It encodes CASHSRDRGVGGKLFF.

The V and J genes are TRBV5-1 and TRBJ2-4; no clear D. The end of the DNA aligns better with TRBJ2-7, so the J call may be wrong. Germline V lookup: CDR1 SGHRS, CDR2 YFSETQ. This CDR3 is 13 amino acids long. The CDR3 here is CASSVAGPNEQYF. The DNA of the CDR3 is TGCGCCAGCAGCGTGGCAGGTCCTAACGAGCAGTACTTC.

This chain joins TRBV20-1 and TRBJ2-1; TRBD2 is a possible D gene (6 bases). V lost 3 bases, J lost 6 bases, and 12 bases lay in between. There are 13 residues in the CDR3. CDR1 and CDR2 from the germline V gene are DFQATT and SNEGSKA (reference sequence). CDR3: CSAREGSLNEQFF. The CDR3, as DNA: TGCAGTGCTAGGGAGGGTAGCCTCAATGAGCAGTTCTTC.

V gene TRBV20-1 combines with J gene TRBJ1-5, with D unclear. The germline V gene encodes CDR1 DFQATT and CDR2 SNEGSKA (reference sequence). Trimming cost V 0 bases and J 5 bases, with 14 bases left between them. This CDR3 region has 15 residues. The CDR3 DNA reads as TGCAGTGCTAGAGATTTGTCTCCCTACGATCAGCCCCAGCATTTT. Its protein is CSARDLSPYDQPQHF.

This chain uses TRBV7-2 with TRBJ2-5, with D perhaps matching TRBD2 (6 bases). Between the trimmed V and J ends, which lost 5 bases and 11 bases, there was a span of 30 bases. The V gene's germline CDR1 is SGHTA and CDR2 FQGNSA. The CDR3 has 17 amino acids. The DNA for the CDR3 is TGTGCCAGCAGCCCAAGGGCGTTTACCGGGGAATGGGGGGAGCAGTACTTC. Its translation: CASSPRAFTGEWGEQYF.